Sequencing of this T cell receptor beta chain was carried out in a study of blood T cells in healthy people across ages. General study results and limits: Any changes in expanded clonotypes were possibly confounded, as donor CMV status remained unknown. The long-lived group displayed more naive CD4+ cells, plus higher diversity, than the aged donors did.

PCR was performed a second time for roughly 7 to 12 cycles using a sample-barcoded 5' primer and a J-beta primer mix. MiXCR, applied by TCRdb to the 5' RACE reads, yields one record per CDR3 protein. The data show roughly 500,000 distinct CDR3 sequences, with less than 25% seen just once and roughly 9.4% held by the top ten. In germline, CDR1 is MNHEY, CDR2 SVGEGT. Trimming stripped 1 base from V and 6 bases from J, with 16 bases between. The CDR3 contains 16 residues. In its sample, this clonotype was seen many times. Antigen: not known. These sequences were also reported in another study, on T cells of mothers and their children. That publication notes: Donation involved three healthy Caucasian mothers and the six children that they had. When mothers and children were related, their normalized repertoire overlap, which was always slightly higher, did not differ significantly from that of unrelated pairs.

This receptor was identified in a boy younger than 18 in good health. The sequenced sample was blood. The chain couples TRBV6-2 or TRBV6-3 to TRBJ2-1, with D perhaps TRBD2 (6 bases). CDR3 residues: CASSYFPGEGLNEQFF. DNA for the CDR3: TGTGCCAGCAGTTACTTCCCGGGAGAGGGTCTCAATGAGCAGTTCTTC.